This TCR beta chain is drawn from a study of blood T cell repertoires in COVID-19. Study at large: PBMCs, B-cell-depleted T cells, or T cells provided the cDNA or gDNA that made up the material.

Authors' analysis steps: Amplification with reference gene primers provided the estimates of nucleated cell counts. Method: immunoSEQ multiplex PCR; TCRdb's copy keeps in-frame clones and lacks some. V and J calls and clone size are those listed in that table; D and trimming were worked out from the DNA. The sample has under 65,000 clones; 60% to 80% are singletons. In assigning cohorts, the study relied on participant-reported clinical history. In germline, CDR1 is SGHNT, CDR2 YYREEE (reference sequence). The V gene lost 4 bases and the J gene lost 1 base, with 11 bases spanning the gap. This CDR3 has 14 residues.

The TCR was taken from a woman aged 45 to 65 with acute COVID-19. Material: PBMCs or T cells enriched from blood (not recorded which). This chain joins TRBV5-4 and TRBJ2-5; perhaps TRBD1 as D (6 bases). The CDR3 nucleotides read TGTGCCAGCAGCCTCAGACAGGTCCAAGAGACCCAGTACTTC. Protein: CASSLRQVQETQYF.